A selection of T cell receptor beta chains follows, all from one sample in a study of shared clonotypes between healthy human individuals. Some clones are missing from TCRdb's copy, which holds only in-frame ones; the method was immunoSEQ multiplex PCR. The top ten clones hold around 0.35% of a sample with under 2.5 million clones, around 93% of them seen once. Sample: naive CD4+ T cells from PBMCs. Receptors were obtained from a man younger than 35 in good health. Some clones in this sample may be carry-over from other donors' samples. Both conserved end residues are part of each CDR3. D genes are given only for firm matches. Size is omitted from some rows. Given values are once, few, many or a class for expanded clones.

D	size	V	J	CDR3	DNA
-	-	TRBV5-4	TRBJ2-7	CASSLARGTSYEQYF	TGTGCCAGCAGCTTGGCCCGGGGGACCTCCTACGAGCAGTACTTC
-	once	TRBV10-2	TRBJ2-5	CASRVQETQYF	TGCGCCAGCAGGGTTCAAGAGACCCAGTACTTC
-	-	TRBV29-1	TRBJ1-2	CSGWAPTVYGYTF	TGCAGCGGCTGGGCCCCTACGGTCTATGGCTACACCTTC
-	-	TRBV6-6	TRBJ2-1	CASSYGPVPLYNEQFF	TGTGCCAGCAGTTACGGCCCAGTCCCCCTCTACAATGAGCAGTTCTTC
-	-	TRBV4-1	TRBJ2-1	CASSQELGALGEQFF	TGCGCCAGCAGCCAAGAACTAGGGGCCCTGGGGGAGCAGTTCTTC
-	-	TRBV27	TRBJ1-1	CASSLGIRGRIFF	TGTGCCAGCAGTTTAGGAATTCGGGGGAGAATTTTCTTT
-	-	TRBV19	TRBJ2-7	CASNPSRASSYEQYF	TGTGCCAGTAATCCTTCCAGGGCCAGCTCCTACGAGCAGTACTTC
-	-	TRBV5-1	TRBJ2-2	CASTSEPRNTGELFF	TGCGCCAGCACTAGTGAGCCTAGAAACACCGGGGAGCTGTTTTTT
-	-	TRBV29-1	TRBJ1-1	CSVVGGGTEAFF	TGCAGCGTTGTTGGGGGCGGCACTGAAGCTTTCTTT
-	-	TRBV29-1	TRBJ1-4	CSVGDATNEKLFF	TGCAGCGTCGGCGATGCAACTAATGAAAAACTGTTTTTT
-	once	TRBV7-3	TRBJ2-1	CASSLTFSKINEQFF	TGTGCCAGCAGCTTAACGTTTTCGAAGATCAATGAGCAGTTCTTC
-	-	TRBV14	TRBJ2-1	CASSQEWPGSGNEQFF	TGTGCCAGCAGCCAAGAGTGGCCAGGGTCAGGCAATGAGCAGTTCTTC
-	-	TRBV19	TRBJ1-3	CASSISVAGPGNTIYF	TGTGCCAGTAGTATATCGGTGGCGGGGCCTGGAAACACCATATATTTT
-	-	TRBV7-2	TRBJ2-1	CASSWRVGRYVDNEQFF	TGTGCCAGCAGCTGGCGCGTGGGACGGTATGTGGACAATGAGCAGTTCTTC
-	-	TRBV29-1	TRBJ2-2	CSVGWWENTGELFF	TGCAGCGTTGGGTGGTGGGAGAACACCGGGGAGCTGTTTTTT
TRBD1	-	TRBV9	TRBJ1-3	CASSVGQGSGNTIYF	TGTGCCAGCAGCGTAGGACAGGGTTCTGGAAACACCATATATTTT
-	-	TRBV9	TRBJ1-4	CASSLRGSTNEKLFF	TGTGCCAGCAGCCTCAGGGGTAGTACTAATGAAAAACTGTTTTTT
-	-	TRBV5-4	TRBJ2-7	CASSLDRRYEQYF	TGTGCCAGCAGCTTAGACCGAAGGTACGAGCAGTACTTC
-	-	TRBV9	TRBJ2-3	CASSLTLSGGLDTQYF	TGTGCCAGCAGCTTAACTCTCAGCGGAGGGTTGGATACGCAGTATTTT
-	-	TRBV4-1	TRBJ1-5	CASSQDATVQAYKPQHF	TGCGCCAGCAGCCAAGATGCGACAGTACAGGCGTATAAGCCCCAGCATTTT
-	-	TRBV29-1	TRBJ2-1	CSVEDSVRRNEQFF	TGCAGCGTTGAAGATTCGGTGAGAAGGAATGAGCAGTTCTTC
TRBD2	-	TRBV11-2	TRBJ2-7	CASSSGRGTSRWNEQYF	TGTGCCAGCAGCTCGGGACGAGGGACTAGCCGTTGGAACGAGCAGTACTTC
-	few	TRBV7-8	TRBJ1-5	CASGQSNQPQHF	TGTGCCAGCGGGCAGAGCAATCAGCCCCAGCATTTT
-	-	TRBV19	TRBJ1-1	CASSIIQGGGTEAFF	TGTGCCAGTAGTATAATACAAGGGGGAGGGACTGAAGCTTTCTTT
-	-	TRBV19	TRBJ1-2	CASSAPGANYGYTF	TGTGCCAGTAGTGCCCCCGGGGCCAACTATGGCTACACCTTC
-	-	TRBV18	TRBJ2-3	CASSPGTRQGDTQYF	TGTGCCAGCTCACCAGGGACCCGGCAGGGAGATACGCAGTATTTT
TRBD1	-	TRBV27	TRBJ2-7	CASSLGAGGAYEQYF	TGTGCCAGCAGTTTAGGGGCAGGGGGCGCCTACGAGCAGTACTTC
-	-	TRBV5-1	TRBJ2-2	CASSLSGPDTGELFF	TGCGCCAGCAGCTTGTCAGGTCCGGACACCGGGGAGCTGTTTTTT
TRBD1	-	TRBV7-3	TRBJ2-5	CASSIRGQETQYF	TGTGCCAGCAGCATCAGGGGGCAAGAGACCCAGTACTTC
TRBD1	-	TRBV9	TRBJ2-5	CASSPQTGAPLAQYF	TGTGCCAGCAGCCCACAGACAGGGGCGCCTTTGGCCCAGTACTTC
TRBD1	-	TRBV4-2	TRBJ2-1	CASSHTGGFFYNEQFF	TGTGCCAGCAGCCATACAGGGGGTTTCTTCTACAATGAGCAGTTCTTC
-	-	TRBV25-1	TRBJ2-7	CASSGSLGGAERSYEQYF	TGTGCCAGCAGTGGGTCGCTTGGGGGGGCTGAAAGGTCCTACGAGCAGTACTTC
TRBD1	few	TRBV5-1	TRBJ1-1	CASSLEGQGRAFF	TGCGCCAGCAGCTTGGAAGGACAGGGGAGGGCTTTCTTT
TRBD1	-	TRBV10-3	TRBJ1-4	CAISSRRDRANEKLFF	TGTGCCATCAGCAGCCGCCGGGACAGGGCTAATGAAAAACTGTTTTTT
-	-	TRBV5-1	TRBJ2-7	CASSYSGTSYEQYF	TGCGCCAGCAGCTACTCAGGGACCTCCTACGAGCAGTACTTC
-	-	TRBV5-1	TRBJ2-1	CASSSQGGSSYNEQFF	TGCGCCAGCAGCTCACAGGGTGGGAGCTCCTACAATGAGCAGTTCTTC